This passage covers 4 T cell receptor beta chains from one sample sequenced in a study of early T cells in non-severe SARS-CoV-2 infection. TCRdb reanalysed the 5' RACE reads using MiXCR and keeps one entry per CDR3 protein. The sample consists of tens of thousands of distinct CDR3 sequences, over 5% of them appearing once. Sequencing was done on a sample of whole blood. Every receptor here comes from an adult who was a healthcare worker with PCR-confirmed SARS-CoV-2 infection or an uninfected control (not recorded which).

This clonotype was detected ten times or more. The rearrangement uses TRBV6-2 or TRBV6-3 and TRBJ2-1, with TRBD2 matching 9 bases. V gave up 6 bases and J gave up 6 bases; unmatched junction bases: 9. Looked up from germline, CDR1 is MNHEY and CDR2 is SVGEGT. The CDR3 has 15 amino acids. The CDR3 region has the DNA TGTGCCAGCAGCCTACCCCGCGGGAGGGCCAATGAGCAGTTCTTC. It is translated as CASSLPRGRANEQFF.

This clonotype was recorded many times. The V call is TRBV18, the J call TRBJ2-1, with D tentatively TRBD1 (5 bases). This CDR3 has 16 amino acids. Germline V gives CDR1 KGHSH, CDR2 LQKENI. V was pared by 0 bases and J by 5 bases, with 14 bases between. The DNA for the CDR3 is TGTGCCAGCTCACCACCGGGAAGGGGTTTTAACAATGAGCAGTTCTTC. It translates to CASSPPGRGFNNEQFF.

This clonotype was counted many times. The chain couples TRBV20-1 to TRBJ2-3; 11 nucleotides agree with TRBD2. The CDR3 spans 14 residues. The junction had 10 bases not matched to a gene; V was cut back by 7 bases and J by 7 bases. CDR1 is DFQATT and CDR2 is SNEGSKA in the germline V gene (reference sequence). The CDR3 sequence: CSVALAGGSNTQYF. CDR3 DNA sequence: TGCAGTGTTGCTCTAGCGGGGGGCTCGAATACGCAGTATTTT.

This clonotype was counted many times. This chain connects TRBV30 to TRBJ1-1; D unresolved. Trimming pared 5 bases from V and 1 base from J, leaving 17 bases between. CDR3 length: 15 amino acids. In germline, CDR1 is GTSNPN, CDR2 SVGIG (reference sequence). The CDR3 loop is CAWGGNGFPNTEAFF. In DNA, the CDR3 is TGTGCCTGGGGAGGAAACGGCTTCCCGAACACTGAAGCTTTCTTT.